This T cell receptor (beta chain) was identified during a study of cytomegalovirus exposure and HLA in healthy donors. Remarks on this clone: Its antigen is currently unknown.

The PCR employed 60 Vbeta primers together with 13 Jbeta primers. Source study methods: There were around 78 million unique TCR beta chains by a later count, and approximately 11 million of them were shared. The table came from immunoSEQ multiplex PCR; TCRdb's copy has only in-frame clones and leaves some out. The V and J calls and clone size come from that table; D and trimming were worked out from the DNA. Counted here are some 200,000 clones, roughly 80% occurring once; the ten biggest clones make up over 5.5%. Trimming at V came to 3 bases and at J to 3 bases, leaving 5 bases not matched to a gene. CDR1 MGHRA and CDR2 YSYEKL come from the germline V gene. The CDR3 consists of 15 residues. General observations from the study: Relative to equally common others, HLA-associated TCR beta chains showed greater clonal expansion in a later analysis.

The sample was PBMCs. This TCR derives from a man aged 40-49 years in good health and CMV-seropositive. V usage is TRBV4-1 and J usage is TRBJ2-7; TRBD1 agrees at 10 bases. CDR3 region: CASSQAGTGDYEQYF. As DNA, the CDR3 is TGCGCCAGCAGCCAGGCCGGGACAGGGGACTACGAGCAGTACTTC.